The 6 T cell receptor beta chains given below trace back to one sample, sequenced in a study of cytomegalovirus exposure and HLA in healthy donors. PCR amplification relied on 60 Vbeta primers (plus 13 Jbeta primers). Using immunoSEQ multiplex PCR, the repertoire was profiled, and TCRdb retains in-frame clones only, with some absent. The sample comprises some 120,000 clones, 74% of which are singletons, and approximately 6.4% rests with the top ten. The sequencing input was PBMCs. The receptors were sampled from a woman in her forties or fifties in good health and CMV-seropositive.

The chain couples TRBV27 to TRBJ1-2; 9 nucleotides line up with TRBD1. This CDR3 spans 14 amino acids. Germline CDR1 reads MNHEY; CDR2 reads SMNVEV (reference sequence). V shed 4 bases, J shed 8 bases, and the junction held 8 bases outside the gene matches. CDR3 DNA sequence: TGTGCCAGCAGTTCATTAGGACAGGGGAAGGGCTACACCTTC. Encoded protein: CASSSLGQGKGYTF.

Note on this clone: The identical CDR3 is also encoded by other nucleotide sequences in the sample. The CDR3 region has the DNA TGCGCCAGCAGCGGAGGGAGGGTCACTGAAGCTTTCTTT. Protein sequence: CASSGGRVTEAFF. The chain recombines TRBV5-1 with TRBJ1-1; D uncertain. The CDR3 is made up of 13 amino acids. Trimming took off 4 bases at V and 4 bases at J, with 11 bases between the two ends. The germline CDR1 and CDR2 sequences are SGHRS and YFSETQ.

This clone was seen once. The chain combines TRBV19 with TRBJ1-4; a weak D match, TRBD1 (6 bases). The germline V gene encodes CDR1 LNHDA and CDR2 SQIVND (reference sequence). The CDR3 length is 15 residues. V lost 4 bases to trimming and J lost 8 bases, with 17 bases between them. The CDR3, as DNA: TGTGCCAGTAGTAACCGGGGGGGCAGAGAGGAAAAACTGTTTTTT. Residues: CASSNRGGREEKLFF.

This chain uses TRBV5-4 with TRBJ2-7; TRBD2 is a possible D gene (5 bases). V was clipped by 4 bases and J by 4 bases, with 15 bases between them. The germline V gene has CDR1 SGHNT and CDR2 YYREEE (reference sequence). CDR3 length equals 14 residues. CDR3 residues: CASSPGTREYEQYF. The CDR3 coding sequence is TGTGCCAGCAGCCCTGGAACTAGGGAGTACGAGCAGTACTTC.

The chain uses TRBV6-5 and TRBJ1-1; weak D call: TRBD1 (6 bases). Germline V gene data show CDR1 as MNHEY and CDR2 as SVGAGI. The V and J ends lost 5 bases and 5 bases respectively, with 12 bases between them. The CDR3 is 13 residues long. CDR3 protein: CASSMGGLTEAFF. In nucleotides, the CDR3 is TGTGCCAGCAGTATGGGGGGGCTGACTGAAGCTTTCTTT.

This chain links TRBV9 with TRBJ1-5; D might be TRBD1 (6 bases). Trimming cost V 3 bases and J 1 base, with 11 bases left between them. This CDR3 comprises 15 residues. Germline V gene lookup returns CDR1 SGDLS and CDR2 YYNGEE. CDR3 DNA sequence: TGTGCCAGCAGCGCAGGGGATTTAAGCAATCAGCCCCAGCATTTT. Its protein product is CASSAGDLSNQPQHF.